Detailed here is one TCR beta chain. Seattle researchers signed up patients amid active infection and tracked them longitudinally. In the original workflow: Reference gene primer amplification in the assay estimated nucleated cell counts. Here immunoSEQ multiplex PCR was the method, and the copy in TCRdb shows in-frame clones only, minus some. From that table come the V and J calls and clone size; the DNA was used to work out D and trimming. The table has just over 300,000 clones, 89% seen once. These data belong to a study of blood T cell repertoires in COVID-19. V shed 3 bases and J shed 5 bases, with 10 bases lying between them. Germline CDR1 and CDR2: SEHNR and FQNEAQ (reference sequence). The CDR3 totals 14 residues.

The chain employs TRBV7-9 and TRBJ1-4; D remains unclear. The sequencing input was peripheral blood. The receptor comes from a woman in her 30s with COVID-19, enrolled during active disease. Here the CDR3 DNA reads TGTGCCAGCAGCTTTGCCCAGTCAAATGAAAAACTGTTTTTT. This translates into CASSFAQSNEKLFF.